This T cell receptor (beta chain) was identified in a study of blood T cell repertoires in COVID-19. Study-level background: T cells, B-cell-depleted T cells, or PBMCs provided the cDNA or gDNA that served as material.

Participants spanned ages 18 to 89 years and resided in roughly 22 US areas. Participants reported their clinical history, and cohort assignment relied on those reports. Either two negative PCRs, clearance, or symptom resolution qualified Cohort 3 donors as recovered. This clone has a handful of counts. Germline assignment: CDR1 LNHDA and CDR2 SQIVND (reference sequence). The CDR3 covers 14 residues. V was trimmed by 5 bases and J by 3 bases, leaving 14 bases between them. Sequencing used immunoSEQ multiplex PCR; TCRdb keeps in-frame clones, though not all of them. The sample shows hundreds of thousands of clones, roughly 90% of them seen only once.

The chain carries TRBV19 and TRBJ2-7, with D unclear. The sequence derives from a woman in her thirties who had recovered from COVID-19. Sequencing was carried out using PBMCs or T cells enriched from blood (not recorded which). CDR3 coding DNA: TGTGCCAGTAGTGTCACCCTAGAACGCTACGAGCAGTACTTC. Protein product: CASSVTLERYEQYF.